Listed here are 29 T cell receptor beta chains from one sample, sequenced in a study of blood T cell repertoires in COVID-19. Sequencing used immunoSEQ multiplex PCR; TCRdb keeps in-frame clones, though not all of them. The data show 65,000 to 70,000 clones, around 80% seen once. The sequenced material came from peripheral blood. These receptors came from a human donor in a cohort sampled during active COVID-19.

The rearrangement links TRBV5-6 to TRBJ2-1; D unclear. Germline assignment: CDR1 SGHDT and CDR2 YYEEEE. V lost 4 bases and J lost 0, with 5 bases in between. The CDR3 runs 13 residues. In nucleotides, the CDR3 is TGTGCCAGCAGCCGCAGCTCCTACAATGAGCAGTTCTTC. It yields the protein CASSRSSYNEQFF.

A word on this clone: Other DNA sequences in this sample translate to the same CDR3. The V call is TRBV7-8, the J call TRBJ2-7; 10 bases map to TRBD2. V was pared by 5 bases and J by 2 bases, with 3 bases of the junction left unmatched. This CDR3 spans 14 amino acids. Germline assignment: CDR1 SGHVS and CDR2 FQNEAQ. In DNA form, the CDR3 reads TGTGCCAGCAGCCCCGGACTAGCGGCCTACGAGCAGTACTTC. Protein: CASSPGLAAYEQYF.

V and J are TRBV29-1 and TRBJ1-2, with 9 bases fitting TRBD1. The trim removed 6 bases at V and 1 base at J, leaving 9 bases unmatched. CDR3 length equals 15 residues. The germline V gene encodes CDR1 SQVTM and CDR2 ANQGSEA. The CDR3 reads CSVRDRAGVNYGYTF. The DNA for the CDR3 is TGCAGCGTCCGGGACAGGGCGGGAGTTAACTATGGCTACACCTTC.

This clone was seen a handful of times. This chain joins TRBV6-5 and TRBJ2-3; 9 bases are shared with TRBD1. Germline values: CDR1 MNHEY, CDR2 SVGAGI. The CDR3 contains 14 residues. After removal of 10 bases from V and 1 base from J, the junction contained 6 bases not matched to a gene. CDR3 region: CATLNRGRTDTQYF. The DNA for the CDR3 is TGTGCCACCCTGAACAGGGGGCGCACAGATACGCAGTATTTT.

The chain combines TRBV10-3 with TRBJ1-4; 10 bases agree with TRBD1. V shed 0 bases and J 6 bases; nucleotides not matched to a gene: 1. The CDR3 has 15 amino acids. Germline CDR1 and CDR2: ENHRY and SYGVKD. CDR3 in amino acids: CAISESGTGDEKLFF. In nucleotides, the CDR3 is TGTGCCATCAGTGAGTCAGGGACAGGGGATGAAAAACTGTTTTTT.

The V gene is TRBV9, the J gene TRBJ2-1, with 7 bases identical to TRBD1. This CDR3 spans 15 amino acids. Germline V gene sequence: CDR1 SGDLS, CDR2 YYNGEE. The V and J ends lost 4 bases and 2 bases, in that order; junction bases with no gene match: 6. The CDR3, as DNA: TGTGCCAGCAGCTTTACAGGGGATCCCTACAATGAGCAGTTCTTC. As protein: CASSFTGDPYNEQFF.

The CDR3: CASSQEGQPNSPLHF. CDR3 bases: TGTGCCAGCAGCCAGGAGGGGCAGCCAAATTCACCCCTCCACTTT. The J gene is TRBJ1-6, the V gene TRBV2, with a possible D match to TRBD1 (5 bases). Germline CDR1 is SNHLY and CDR2 is FYNNEI. The CDR3 length is 15 residues. Trimming cost V 6 bases and J 7 bases, with 16 bases left between them.

The CDR3 spells CASSATGFQETQYF. CDR3 nucleotides: TGTGCCAGCAGTGCGACAGGTTTCCAAGAGACCCAGTACTTC. This rearrangement joins TRBV28 to TRBJ2-5; a possible D gene is TRBD1 (6 bases). V was trimmed by 5 bases and J by 1 base, leaving 11 bases between them. Germline V CDR1 and CDR2: MDHEN, SYDVKM. The CDR3 contains 14 residues. Variable domain in full (rest from reference TRBV28 and TRBJ2-5): DVKVTQSSRYLVKRTGEKVFLECVQDMDHENMFWYRQDPGLGLRLIYFSYDVKMKEKGDIPEGYSVSREKKERFSLILESASTNQTSMYLCASSATGFQETQYFGPGTRLLVL.

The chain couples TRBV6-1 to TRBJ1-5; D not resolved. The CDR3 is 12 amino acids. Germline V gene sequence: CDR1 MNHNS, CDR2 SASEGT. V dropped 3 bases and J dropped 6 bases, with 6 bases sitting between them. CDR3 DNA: TGTGCCAGCAGTGATTTCTCTCAGCCCCAGCATTTT. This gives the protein CASSDFSQPQHF.

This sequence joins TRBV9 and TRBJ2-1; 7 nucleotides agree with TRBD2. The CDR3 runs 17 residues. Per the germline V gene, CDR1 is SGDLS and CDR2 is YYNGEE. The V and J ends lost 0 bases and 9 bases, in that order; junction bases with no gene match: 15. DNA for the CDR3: TGTGCCAGCAGCGTAGTATCCGGACTAGGTGGAGGAAGTGAGCAGTTCTTC. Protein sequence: CASSVVSGLGGGSEQFF. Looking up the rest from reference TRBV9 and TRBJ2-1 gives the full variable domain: DSGVTQTPKHLITATGQRVTLRCSPRSGDLSVYWYQQSLDQGLQFLIQYYNGEERAKGNILERFSAQQFPDLHSELNLSSLELGDSALYFCASSVVSGLGGGSEQFFGPGTRLTVL.

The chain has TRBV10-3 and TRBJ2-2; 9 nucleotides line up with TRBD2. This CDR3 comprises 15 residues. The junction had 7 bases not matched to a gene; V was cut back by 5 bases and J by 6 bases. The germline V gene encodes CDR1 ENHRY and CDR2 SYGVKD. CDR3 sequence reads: CAISPGLALPGELFF. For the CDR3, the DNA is TGTGCCATCAGTCCGGGACTAGCTCTTCCCGGGGAGCTGTTTTTT.

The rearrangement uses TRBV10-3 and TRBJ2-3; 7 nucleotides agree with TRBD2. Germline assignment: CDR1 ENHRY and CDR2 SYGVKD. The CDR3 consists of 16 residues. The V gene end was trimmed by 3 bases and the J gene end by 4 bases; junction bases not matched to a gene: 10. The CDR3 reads CAISDLAGPHPDTQYF. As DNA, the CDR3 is TGTGCCATCAGTGACTTAGCGGGCCCCCACCCAGATACGCAGTATTTT.

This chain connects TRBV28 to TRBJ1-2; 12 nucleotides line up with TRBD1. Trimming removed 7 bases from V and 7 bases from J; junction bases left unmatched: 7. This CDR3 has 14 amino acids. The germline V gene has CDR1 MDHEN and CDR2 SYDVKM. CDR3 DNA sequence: TGTGCCAGCACCCTGGGACAGGGGGCGACTGGCTACACCTTC. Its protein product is CASTLGQGATGYTF.

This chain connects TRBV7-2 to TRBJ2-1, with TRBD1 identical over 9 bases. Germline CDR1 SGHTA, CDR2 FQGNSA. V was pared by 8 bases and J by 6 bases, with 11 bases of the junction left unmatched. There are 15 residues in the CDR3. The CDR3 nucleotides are TGTGCCAGCTTAGGCGGGACAGGGTATACCAATGAGCAGTTCTTC. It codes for CASLGGTGYTNEQFF.

CDR3: CASSSGGNTEAFF. For the CDR3, the DNA is TGTGCCAGCAGTTCAGGGGGGAACACTGAAGCTTTCTTT. This rearrangement joins TRBV2 to TRBJ1-1; the match to TRBD1 covers 7 bases. The CDR3 extends over 13 amino acids. Germline CDR1 and CDR2: SNHLY and FYNNEI. V was pared by 5 bases and J by 1 base, with 1 base of the junction left unmatched.

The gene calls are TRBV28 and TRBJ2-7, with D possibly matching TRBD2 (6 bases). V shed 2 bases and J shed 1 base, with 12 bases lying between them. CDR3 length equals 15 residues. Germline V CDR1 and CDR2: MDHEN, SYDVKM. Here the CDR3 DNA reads TGTGCCAGCAGTTTAGGGTCGGCGGGATCCTACGAGCAGTACTTC. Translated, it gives CASSLGSAGSYEQYF. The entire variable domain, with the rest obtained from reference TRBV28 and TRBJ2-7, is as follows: DVKVTQSSRYLVKRTGEKVFLECVQDMDHENMFWYRQDPGLGLRLIYFSYDVKMKEKGDIPEGYSVSREKKERFSLILESASTNQTSMYLCASSLGSAGSYEQYFGPGTRLTVT.

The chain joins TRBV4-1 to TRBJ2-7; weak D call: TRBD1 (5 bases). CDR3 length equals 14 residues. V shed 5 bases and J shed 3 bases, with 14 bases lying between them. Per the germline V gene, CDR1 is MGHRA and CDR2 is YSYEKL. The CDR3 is CASSITSTVYEQYF. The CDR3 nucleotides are TGCGCCAGCAGCATCACCTCGACAGTCTACGAGCAGTACTTC.

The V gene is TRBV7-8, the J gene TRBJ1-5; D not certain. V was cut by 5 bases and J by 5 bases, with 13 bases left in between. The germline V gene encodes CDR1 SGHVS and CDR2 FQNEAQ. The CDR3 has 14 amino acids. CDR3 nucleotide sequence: TGTGCCAGCAGCATGATGCGACTAGATCAGCCCCAGCATTTT. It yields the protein CASSMMRLDQPQHF.

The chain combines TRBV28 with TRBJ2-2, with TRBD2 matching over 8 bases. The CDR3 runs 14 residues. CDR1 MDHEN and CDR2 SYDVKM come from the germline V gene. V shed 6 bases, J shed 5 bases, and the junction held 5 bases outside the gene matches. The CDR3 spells CASRVSGMTGELFF. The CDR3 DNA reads TGTGCCAGCAGGGTTAGCGGGATGACCGGGGAGCTGTTTTTT.

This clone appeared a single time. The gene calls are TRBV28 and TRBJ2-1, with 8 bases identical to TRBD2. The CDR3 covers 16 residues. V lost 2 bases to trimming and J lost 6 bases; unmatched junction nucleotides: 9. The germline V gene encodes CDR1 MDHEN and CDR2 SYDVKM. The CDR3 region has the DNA TGTGCCAGCAGTTTAGCGGGAGGATGGGTCGGCAATGAGCAGTTCTTC. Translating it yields CASSLAGGWVGNEQFF. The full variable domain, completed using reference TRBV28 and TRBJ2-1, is DVKVTQSSRYLVKRTGEKVFLECVQDMDHENMFWYRQDPGLGLRLIYFSYDVKMKEKGDIPEGYSVSREKKERFSLILESASTNQTSMYLCASSLAGGWVGNEQFFGPGTRLTVL.

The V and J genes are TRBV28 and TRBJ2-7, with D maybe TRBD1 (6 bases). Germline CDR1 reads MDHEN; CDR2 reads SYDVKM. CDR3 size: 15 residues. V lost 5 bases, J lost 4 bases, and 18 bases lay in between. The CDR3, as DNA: TGTGCCAGCAGTGTTACCGGGACAACCCTTTACGAGCAGTACTTC. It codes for CASSVTGTTLYEQYF.

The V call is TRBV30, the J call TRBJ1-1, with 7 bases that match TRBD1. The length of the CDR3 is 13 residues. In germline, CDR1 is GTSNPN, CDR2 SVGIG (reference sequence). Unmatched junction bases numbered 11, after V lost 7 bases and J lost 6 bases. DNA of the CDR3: TGTGCCTTCGCGACGACAGGGCAGGCTGAAGCTTTCTTT. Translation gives CAFATTGQAEAFF. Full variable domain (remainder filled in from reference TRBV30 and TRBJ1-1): SQTIHQWPATLVQPVGSPLSLECTVEGTSNPNLYWYRQAAGRGLQLLFYSVGIGQISSEVPQNLSASRPQDRQFILSSKKLLLSDSGFYLCAFATTGQAEAFFGQGTRLTVV.

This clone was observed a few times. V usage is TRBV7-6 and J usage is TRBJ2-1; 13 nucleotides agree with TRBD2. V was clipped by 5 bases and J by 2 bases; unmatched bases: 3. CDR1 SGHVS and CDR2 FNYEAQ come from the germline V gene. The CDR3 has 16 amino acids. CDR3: CASSLGTSGAYNEQFF. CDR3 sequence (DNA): TGTGCCAGCAGCCTCGGGACTAGCGGGGCCTACAATGAGCAGTTCTTC.

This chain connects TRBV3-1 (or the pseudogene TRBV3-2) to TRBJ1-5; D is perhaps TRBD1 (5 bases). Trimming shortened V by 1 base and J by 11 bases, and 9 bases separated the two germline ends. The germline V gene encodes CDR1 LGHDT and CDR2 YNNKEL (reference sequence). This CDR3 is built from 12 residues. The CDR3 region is CASSQGPRAQHF. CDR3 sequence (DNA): TGTGCCAGCAGCCAAGGCCCCAGGGCCCAGCATTTT.

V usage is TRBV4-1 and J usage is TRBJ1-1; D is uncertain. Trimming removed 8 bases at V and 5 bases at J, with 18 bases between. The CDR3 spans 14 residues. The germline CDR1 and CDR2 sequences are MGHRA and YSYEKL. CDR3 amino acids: CASRNIQRETEAFF. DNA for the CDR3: TGCGCCAGCCGAAACATCCAAAGGGAGACTGAAGCTTTCTTT.

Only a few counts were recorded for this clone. The CDR3 loop is CASSPGGSNEQFF. The DNA of the CDR3 is TGTGCCAGCAGCCCCGGAGGGAGTAATGAGCAGTTCTTC. This chain uses TRBV9 with TRBJ2-1; tentatively, D is TRBD2 (6 bases). V lost 4 bases to trimming and J lost 7 bases, with 12 bases between them. Germline CDR1 reads SGDLS; CDR2 reads YYNGEE. The length of the CDR3 is 13 residues.

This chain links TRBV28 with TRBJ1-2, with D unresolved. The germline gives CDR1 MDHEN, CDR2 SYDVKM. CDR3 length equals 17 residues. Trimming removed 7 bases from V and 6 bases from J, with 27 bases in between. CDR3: CASKGAGLSTREDGYTF. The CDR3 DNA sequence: TGTGCCAGCAAGGGAGCGGGTCTCTCCACCAGAGAAGATGGCTACACCTTC.

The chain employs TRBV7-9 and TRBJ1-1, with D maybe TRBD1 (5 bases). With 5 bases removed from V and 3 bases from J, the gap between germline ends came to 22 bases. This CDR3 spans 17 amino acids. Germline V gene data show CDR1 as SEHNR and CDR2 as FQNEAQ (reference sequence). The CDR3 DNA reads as TGTGCCAGCAGCCCCCTTGGGCAGAGGTGGGGGGACACTGAAGCTTTCTTT. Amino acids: CASSPLGQRWGDTEAFF.

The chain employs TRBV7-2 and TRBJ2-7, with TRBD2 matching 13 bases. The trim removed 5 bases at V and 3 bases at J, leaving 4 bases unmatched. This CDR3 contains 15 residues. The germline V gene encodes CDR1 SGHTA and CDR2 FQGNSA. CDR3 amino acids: CASSLGLAGIYEQYF. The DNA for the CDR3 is TGTGCCAGCAGCCTGGGACTAGCGGGGATCTACGAGCAGTACTTC.